The 8 T cell receptor beta chains reported below all come from one sample, sequenced in a study of blood T cells in healthy people across ages. The authors ran a second PCR of 7 to 11 cycles using a sample-barcoded 5' primer and a J-beta primer mix. TCRdb passed the 5' RACE reads through MiXCR, listing each CDR3 protein once. The sample contains over 950,000 distinct CDR3 sequences, roughly two fifths of which appear only once. The material sequenced was blood. These receptors came from a man in his late teens or twenties in good health.

Worth noting for this clonotype: At one end, the junction sequence differs from germline, possibly due to a read error. The CDR3 nucleotides are TGTGTCAGCAGTTCGGAGATCCAGGGCCAAGAGACCCAGTACTTC. Translating gives CVSSSEIQGQETQYF. This chain links TRBV28 with TRBJ2-5; weak D call: TRBD1 (5 bases). The germline V gene has CDR1 MDHEN and CDR2 SYDVKM. CDR3 size: 15 residues.

In regard to this clonotype: A much more abundant neighbour one base away suggests this may be a read error. The chain employs TRBV29-1 and TRBJ2-1; D is ambiguous. Germline lookup yields CDR1 SQVTM and CDR2 ANQGSEA. The CDR3 consists of 12 residues. The V end was cut by 2 bases, the J end by 10 bases, with 12 bases between. The CDR3 nucleotides read TGCAGCGTTGAAATTTCACGCTACGAGCAGTTCTTC. Translated, it gives CSVEISRYEQFF.

The V and J genes are TRBV7-8 and TRBJ2-1; weak D call: TRBD2 (6 bases). V lost 3 bases, J lost 5 bases, and 14 bases lay in between. Germline CDR1 and CDR2: SGHVS and FQNEAQ. This CDR3 contains 15 residues. The CDR3 DNA reads TGTGCCAGCAGCTTGAGCGGGCAACCTCACAATGAGCAGTTCTTC. It encodes CASSLSGQPHNEQFF.

This clonotype has more than one count but fewer than ten. This chain links TRBV7-8 with TRBJ1-2; 7 bases fit TRBD1. Germline CDR1 SGHVS, CDR2 FQNEAQ. Losses at the gene ends were 2 bases for V and 5 bases for J; bases not matched to a gene: 8. This CDR3 is built from 15 residues. CDR3 protein: CASSLNGQAAYGYTF. In DNA, the CDR3 is TGTGCCAGCAGCTTAAATGGACAGGCTGCTTATGGCTACACCTTC.

This clonotype was seen more than once but under ten times. The chain links TRBV9 to TRBJ2-5, with D possibly matching TRBD1 (5 bases). The CDR3 has 15 amino acids. V lost 0 bases to trimming and J lost 2 bases, with 11 bases between them. In germline, CDR1 is SGDLS, CDR2 YYNGEE. The CDR3 nucleotides are TGTGCCAGCAGCGTAGGACAGACAGTTCAAGAGACCCAGTACTTC. Translated: CASSVGQTVQETQYF.

The chain links TRBV7-2 to TRBJ2-3; D unclear. Germline assignment: CDR1 SGHTA and CDR2 FQGNSA. This CDR3 has 16 amino acids. Trimming shortened V by 5 bases and J by 4 bases, and 19 bases separated the two germline ends. The CDR3 here is CASSAGSGPGADTQYF. The CDR3 coding sequence is TGTGCCAGCAGCGCAGGCTCGGGCCCTGGAGCAGATACGCAGTATTTT.

The chain joins TRBV7-2 to TRBJ2-4; maybe TRBD2 (6 bases). The tail of the sequence fits TRBJ2-5 better, so the J call may be wrong. The CDR3 loop spans 14 amino acids. Per germline, CDR1 SGHTA and CDR2 FQGNSA. This CDR3 is CASSLAEGLETQYF. The CDR3 nucleotides are TGTGCCAGCAGCTTAGCGGAGGGGCTAGAGACCCAGTACTTC.

The chain uses TRBV20-1 and TRBJ1-5; D is ambiguous. Trimming removed 1 base at V and 10 bases at J, with 11 bases between. The CDR3 covers 12 residues. Germline lookup yields CDR1 DFQATT and CDR2 SNEGSKA (reference sequence). Here the CDR3 DNA reads TGCAGTGCTAGAGCTCCGAGTGGACCCCAGCATTTT. Its translation is CSARAPSGPQHF.